This T cell receptor (beta chain) was captured by sequencing in a study of blood T cell repertoires in COVID-19. Study-level information: Acute and convalescent COVID-19 specimens originated in the United States, Italy and Spain. In each case, the material was cDNA or gDNA derived from T cells, B-cell-depleted T cells, or PBMCs.

Per the authors' pipeline: Nucleated cell counts were estimated from reference gene primer amplification. Data came from immunoSEQ multiplex PCR; TCRdb stores just in-frame clones and leaves some out. V and J calls and clone size are as listed in that table; D and trimming were resolved from the DNA. The table lists about 270,000 clones, approximately 85% of them singletons, with approximately 11% in the top ten. Germline assignment: CDR1 KGHSH and CDR2 LQKENI. The length of the CDR3 is 15 residues. Unmatched junction bases numbered 1, after V lost 2 bases and J lost 1 base. The sequence came from a woman between 65 and 79 years old with acute or convalescent COVID-19. The sample was peripheral blood. The chain combines TRBV18 with TRBJ2-7; 11 nucleotides match TRBD2. This CDR3 reads CASSPSSGGSYEQYF. CDR3 nucleotide sequence: TGTGCCAGCTCACCATCTAGCGGGGGGTCCTACGAGCAGTACTTC.